The 22 T cell receptor beta chains listed next were all sequenced from one sample in a study of blood T cell repertoires in COVID-19. Only in-frame clones appear in the TCRdb table, and some are missing; sequencing was by immunoSEQ multiplex PCR. The sample yields about 480,000 clones, around 89% seen once. The specimen sequenced was PBMCs or T cells enriched from blood (not recorded which). Receptors were obtained from a woman between 40 and 50 years old who had recovered from COVID-19.

This clone was seen once. The V gene is TRBV5-4, the J gene TRBJ1-1; possibly TRBD1 for D (6 bases). V lost 4 bases to trimming and J lost 1 base, with 20 bases between them. There are 17 residues in the CDR3. Per the germline V gene, CDR1 is SGHNT and CDR2 is YYREEE (reference sequence). DNA for the CDR3: TGTGCCAGCAGCCCCCAATGGGCAACAGGGCCGAACACTGAAGCTTTCTTT. Protein sequence: CASSPQWATGPNTEAFF.

The J gene is TRBJ1-1, the V gene TRBV9, with 9 bases aligning to TRBD1. Germline assignment: CDR1 SGDLS and CDR2 YYNGEE. Trimming removed 4 bases from V and 1 base from J; junction bases left unmatched: 2. This CDR3 has 14 residues. The CDR3 reads CASSSTGGNTEAFF. The CDR3 nucleotides read TGTGCCAGCAGCTCGACAGGGGGGAACACTGAAGCTTTCTTT.

The chain couples TRBV7-2 to TRBJ1-2, with a tentative D call TRBD1 (6 bases). Trimming cost V 5 bases and J 6 bases, with 19 bases left between them. The CDR3 has 15 amino acids. From germline, CDR1 is SGHTA and CDR2 FQGNSA. CDR3 region: CASSTMGAGANGYTF. The CDR3 DNA sequence: TGTGCCAGCAGCACCATGGGGGCAGGGGCCAATGGCTACACCTTC.

The V gene is TRBV5-1, the J gene TRBJ2-2; possibly TRBD1 for D (6 bases). Between the trimmed V and J ends, which lost 4 bases and 6 bases, there was a span of 13 bases. The germline V gene encodes CDR1 SGHRS and CDR2 YFSETQ. The CDR3 consists of 14 residues. The chain's CDR3 is CASSSIQGAGELFF. In nucleotides, the CDR3 is TGCGCCAGCAGCAGTATACAGGGAGCCGGGGAGCTGTTTTTT.

The chain has TRBV5-1 and TRBJ2-2; 7 positions match TRBD2. This CDR3 has 17 residues. V lost 1 base and J lost 3; bases outside the gene matches: 9. Germline V lookup: CDR1 SGHRS, CDR2 YFSETQ. CDR3 DNA: TGCGCCAGCAGCTTGAGCAGGGAGGGTCGCGACACCGGGGAGCTGTTTTTT. Residues: CASSLSREGRDTGELFF.

This clone is a singleton in its sample. CDR3 sequence reads: CASSPIITGGEQYF. CDR3 in DNA: TGCGCCAGCAGCCCGATCATTACGGGGGGCGAGCAGTACTTC. This chain uses TRBV5-1 with TRBJ2-7, with TRBD2 identical over 7 bases. Looked up from germline, CDR1 is SGHRS and CDR2 is YFSETQ. Germline trimming cut 4 bases from V and 6 bases from J; bases unmatched to any gene: 10. This CDR3 region has 14 residues.

This clone was seen a few times. This chain uses TRBV20-1 with TRBJ2-5; 9 bases map to TRBD1. The V and J ends lost 3 bases and 4 bases, in that order; junction bases with no gene match: 9. The germline CDR1 and CDR2 sequences are DFQATT and SNEGSKA (reference sequence). The CDR3 has 15 residues. The CDR3 loop is CSASRGTGSAETQYF. DNA for the CDR3: TGCAGTGCTAGTCGCGGGACAGGGAGTGCAGAGACCCAGTACTTC.

The genes are TRBV5-8 and TRBJ1-1, with 7 bases aligning to TRBD1. The CDR3 loop spans 16 amino acids. After removal of 1 base from V and 4 bases from J, the junction contained 10 bases not matched to a gene. Germline V CDR1 and CDR2: SGHTS, YDEGEE. CDR3 in amino acids: CASSLLGGLLGTEAFF. The CDR3 bases are TGTGCCAGCAGCTTGTTAGGGGGCCTTTTGGGCACTGAAGCTTTCTTT.

The chain carries TRBV20-1 and TRBJ2-1; D might be TRBD2 (6 bases). V was clipped by 8 bases and J by 5 bases, with 10 bases between them. Germline CDR1 is DFQATT and CDR2 is SNEGSKA (reference sequence). The length of the CDR3 is 11 residues. As DNA, the CDR3 is TGCAGTTTACTAGCTCACAATGAGCAGTTCTTC. As protein: CSLLAHNEQFF.

The V call is TRBV7-2, the J call TRBJ1-2; TRBD1 agrees at 12 bases. The germline CDR1 and CDR2 sequences are SGHTA and FQGNSA. Losses at the gene ends were 6 bases for V and 8 bases for J; bases not matched to a gene: 13. The CDR3 covers 16 residues. The CDR3 DNA reads TGTGCCAGCAGTTGGGGGACAGGGGGCAATCAAGGAGGCTACACCTTC. This translates into CASSWGTGGNQGGYTF.

This clone appeared a single time. The chain joins TRBV18 to TRBJ2-7; 7 bases are shared with TRBD1. The V and J ends lost 3 bases and 3 bases, in that order; junction bases with no gene match: 5. CDR3 length: 14 residues. Germline V gene sequence: CDR1 KGHSH, CDR2 LQKENI. The CDR3 protein is CASSPLQGDYEQYF. The CDR3 coding sequence is TGTGCCAGCTCACCGCTGCAGGGGGACTACGAGCAGTACTTC.

The rearrangement uses TRBV7-2 and TRBJ2-5; TRBD1 matches 8 bases. The CDR3 covers 15 residues. The germline CDR1 and CDR2 sequences are SGHTA and FQGNSA. The J segment lost 5 bases and the V segment lost 5 bases, leaving 10 bases of the junction unmatched. CDR3 sequence (DNA): TGTGCCAGCAGCCCCGGGCCAGGGGGCCGGGAGACCCAGTACTTC. As protein: CASSPGPGGRETQYF.

The genes are TRBV5-6 and TRBJ2-7; 9 positions agree with TRBD1. Germline loops: CDR1 SGHDT, CDR2 YYEEEE. V was pared by 2 bases and J by 2 bases, with 2 bases of the junction left unmatched. The length of the CDR3 is 14 residues. The CDR3, as DNA: TGTGCCAGCAGCTTTCGGACAGGGGCCTACGAGCAGTACTTC. Amino acids: CASSFRTGAYEQYF.

The V gene is TRBV7-2, the J gene TRBJ2-1, with D perhaps matching TRBD2 (6 bases). Deletions cut 1 base from V and 6 bases from J, with 7 bases between. The CDR3 has 13 residues. Germline lookup yields CDR1 SGHTA and CDR2 FQGNSA. The chain's CDR3 is CASSLVGGNEQFF. DNA of the CDR3: TGTGCCAGCAGCTTAGTCGGGGGCAATGAGCAGTTCTTC.

V and J are TRBV12-1 and TRBJ2-7; the D call TRBD2 from the table was never checked on the DNA. TRBV12-1 is annotated as a pseudogene. The CDR3 has 16 amino acids. Written as DNA, the CDR3 is TGTGCCAGCAGCGGGGGGACTGAGTACACAATCTACGAGCAGTACTTC. This encodes CASSGGTEYTIYEQYF.

The V gene is TRBV11-2, the J gene TRBJ2-7; TRBD1 matches at 7 bases. The germline V gene has CDR1 SGHAT and CDR2 FQNNGV. This CDR3 spans 17 amino acids. The junction had 13 bases not matched to a gene; V was cut back by 5 bases and J by 0 bases. CDR3 loop: CASSPHSDRMYSYEQYF. Written as DNA, the CDR3 is TGTGCCAGCAGCCCCCATTCGGACAGGATGTACTCCTACGAGCAGTACTTC.

This rearrangement joins TRBV6-1 to TRBJ1-3; D is unresolved. Germline CDR1 is MNHNS and CDR2 is SASEGT. V was trimmed by 2 bases and J by 8 bases, leaving 13 bases between them. The CDR3 totals 14 residues. CDR3 amino acids: CASSERGSKDTIYF. In DNA form, the CDR3 reads TGTGCCAGCAGTGAACGGGGTAGTAAAGACACCATATATTTT.

This chain connects TRBV9 to TRBJ2-1, with a weak D call TRBD2 (5 bases). This CDR3 has 11 amino acids. Trimming removed 3 bases from V and 9 bases from J, with 7 bases in between. Germline V gene sequence: CDR1 SGDLS, CDR2 YYNGEE. The CDR3 region is CASSASIEQFF. As DNA, the CDR3 is TGTGCCAGCAGCGCTAGCATTGAGCAGTTCTTC.

The V and J genes are TRBV18 and TRBJ2-1; D unclear. Trimming shortened V by 5 bases and J by 5 bases, and 4 bases separated the two germline ends. The germline V gene encodes CDR1 KGHSH and CDR2 LQKENI. The CDR3 is 11 amino acids. This CDR3 is CASSSDNEQFF. The CDR3 nucleotides are TGTGCCAGCTCATCCGACAATGAGCAGTTCTTC.

The genes are TRBV5-5 and TRBJ2-2, with D perhaps TRBD1 (7 bases). The CDR3 is 15 residues long. Germline V gene lookup returns CDR1 SGHKS and CDR2 YYEKEE (reference sequence). V lost 4 bases and J 2 bases, leaving 12 bases between the germline ends. CDR3 sequence reads: CASSAGQINTGELFF. The DNA of the CDR3 is TGTGCCAGCAGCGCGGGACAGATCAACACCGGGGAGCTGTTTTTT. Drawing the rest from reference TRBV5-5 and TRBJ2-2, the complete variable domain is DAGVTQSPTHLIKTRGQQVTLRCSPISGHKSVSWYQQVLGQGPQFIFQYYEKEERGRGNFPDRFSARQFPNYSSELNVNALLLGDSALYLCASSAGQINTGELFFGEGSRLTVL.

This chain connects TRBV9 to TRBJ2-1; TRBD2 matches 9 bases. CDR3 length: 16 residues. Germline assignment: CDR1 SGDLS and CDR2 YYNGEE. V shed 0 bases and J 5 bases; nucleotides not matched to a gene: 6. The CDR3 nucleotides read TGTGCCAGCAGCGTAGAGACTAGCGGATTTGACAATGAGCAGTTCTTC. It codes for CASSVETSGFDNEQFF.

This clone was observed a handful of times. The V and J genes are TRBV7-6 and TRBJ2-6; TRBD2 is a possible D gene (6 bases). The CDR3 extends over 17 amino acids. Germline V CDR1 and CDR2: SGHVS, FNYEAQ. The V gene lost 3 bases and the J gene lost 2 bases, with 14 bases spanning the gap. CDR3 bases: TGTGCCAGCAGCTTGTATTCAGGGACTCCTGGGGCCAACGTCCTGACTTTC. Encoded protein: CASSLYSGTPGANVLTF.